These 25 T cell receptor beta chains share one sample of origin, sequenced in a study of blood T cell repertoires in COVID-19. Generated by immunoSEQ multiplex PCR, the TCRdb table keeps only in-frame clones and is missing some. The table shows fewer than 300,000 clones, with about 83% occurring only once. Source material: peripheral blood. The receptors originated from a woman aged 45-65 years who had recovered from COVID-19.

This chain uses TRBV18 with TRBJ2-1; 8 nucleotides align to TRBD1. This CDR3 spans 15 amino acids. Germline CDR1 and CDR2: KGHSH and LQKENI. V gave up 2 bases and J gave up 9 bases; unmatched junction bases: 9. CDR3 amino acids: CASSPRAGGIGEQFF. DNA of the CDR3: TGTGCCAGCTCACCAAGGGCAGGGGGCATAGGTGAGCAGTTCTTC.

The V call is TRBV9, the J call TRBJ2-3; 10 bases agree with TRBD2. Germline values: CDR1 SGDLS, CDR2 YYNGEE. V trimming: 4 bases; J trimming: 0 bases; junction bases outside the gene matches: 5. The CDR3 sequence is 16 residues long. This CDR3 is CASSSGTSASTDTQYF. CDR3 coding DNA: TGTGCCAGCAGCTCAGGGACTAGCGCGAGCACAGATACGCAGTATTTT.

V usage is TRBV7-9 and J usage is TRBJ2-7; weak D call: TRBD2 (5 bases). Germline CDR1 SEHNR, CDR2 FQNEAQ (reference sequence). Deletions cut 5 bases from V and 0 bases from J, with 14 bases between. The CDR3 consists of 15 residues. The CDR3 DNA reads as TGTGCCAGCAGCCGGGGAGCAGACTCCTCCTACGAGCAGTACTTC. Translated, it gives CASSRGADSSYEQYF.

The chain employs TRBV19 and TRBJ2-7; 7 positions match TRBD1. After removal of 4 bases from V and 2 bases from J, the junction contained 8 bases not matched to a gene. The germline V gene encodes CDR1 LNHDA and CDR2 SQIVND (reference sequence). The CDR3 covers 15 residues. The DNA of the CDR3 is TGTGCCAGTAGTACAAGAGGACAGGATGCCTACGAGCAGTACTTC. Translated, it gives CASSTRGQDAYEQYF.

This rearrangement joins TRBV9 to TRBJ1-6; maybe TRBD1 (6 bases). Germline CDR1 and CDR2: SGDLS and YYNGEE. Between the trimmed V and J ends, which lost 3 bases and 12 bases, there was a span of 19 bases. There are 15 residues in the CDR3. For the CDR3, the DNA is TGTGCCAGCAGCGCCCCGGGGGGGGGCCTAGGACCCCTCCACTTT. It specifies CASSAPGGGLGPLHF. The full variable domain, its missing parts supplied by reference TRBV9 and TRBJ1-6, is DSGVTQTPKHLITATGQRVTLRCSPRSGDLSVYWYQQSLDQGLQFLIQYYNGEERAKGNILERFSAQQFPDLHSELNLSSLELGDSALYFCASSAPGGGLGPLHFGNGTRLTVT.

The gene calls are TRBV28 and TRBJ1-4; no firm D call. This CDR3 is 15 amino acids long. Trimming shortened V by 2 bases and J by 6 bases, and 13 bases separated the two germline ends. The germline V gene has CDR1 MDHEN and CDR2 SYDVKM. CDR3 loop: CASSLVEGLDEKLFF. In nucleotides, the CDR3 is TGTGCCAGCAGTTTAGTAGAGGGATTGGATGAAAAACTGTTTTTT.

The CDR3 here is CATRGGNTEAFF. The CDR3 DNA is TGTGCCACCAGAGGGGGTAACACTGAAGCTTTCTTT. The gene calls are TRBV25-1 and TRBJ1-1; D perhaps matches TRBD1 (6 bases). The V gene lost 10 bases and the J gene lost 2 bases, with 11 bases spanning the gap. The CDR3 runs 12 residues. Germline V gene sequence: CDR1 MGHDK, CDR2 SYGVNS.

The V call is TRBV6-5, the J call TRBJ1-6, with 7 bases identical to TRBD1. Germline V CDR1 and CDR2: MNHEY, SVGAGI. With V trimmed by 9 bases and J by 8 bases, 10 bases remained unmatched. This CDR3 spans 14 amino acids. The CDR3 DNA reads TGTGCCAGTCTATATGACAGGGATTATTCACCCCTCCACTTT. Translating it yields CASLYDRDYSPLHF.

This clone was seen a handful of times. This chain uses TRBV4-2 with TRBJ2-1, with 13 bases matching TRBD2. V lost 3 bases, J lost 6 bases, and 8 bases stayed unmatched. The CDR3 sequence is 17 residues long. Germline V gene data show CDR1 as LGHNA and CDR2 as YNFKEQ. Here the CDR3 reads CASSQGQGTSGTNEQFF. The DNA of the CDR3 is TGTGCCAGCAGCCAGGGACAAGGGACTAGCGGGACCAATGAGCAGTTCTTC.

The genes are TRBV28 and TRBJ1-2, with 7 bases lining up with TRBD1. Germline V gene data show CDR1 as MDHEN and CDR2 as SYDVKM. The CDR3 is made up of 12 amino acids. With V trimmed by 5 bases and J by 9 bases, 6 bases remained unmatched. The DNA of the CDR3 is TGTGCCAGCAGTCGGGACAGCCTCAGCTACACCTTC. It is translated as CASSRDSLSYTF.

This chain uses TRBV12-3 or TRBV12-4 with TRBJ1-2; TRBD1 might be the D (6 bases). CDR3 length: 13 amino acids. Trimming cost V 5 bases and J 4 bases, with 11 bases left between them. The CDR3 coding sequence is TGTGCCAGCAGTCCGGGGGGCCTCTATGGCTACACCTTC. Amino acid sequence: CASSPGGLYGYTF.

This chain links TRBV4-3 with TRBJ2-1, with D maybe TRBD2 (7 bases). The germline V and J ends were trimmed by 0 bases and 3 bases, with 15 bases remaining between them. The CDR3 runs 17 residues. The germline V gene encodes CDR1 LGHNA and CDR2 YSLEER. The CDR3 region has the DNA TGCGCCAGCAGCCAAGATATCTTGGGAGGGGGCTACAATGAGCAGTTCTTC. Residues: CASSQDILGGGYNEQFF.

This rearrangement joins TRBV18 to TRBJ1-2; 8 positions match TRBD1. Trimming took 4 bases from V and 1 from J; bases not matched to a gene: 8. Germline CDR1 and CDR2: KGHSH and LQKENI. The CDR3 covers 16 residues. CDR3 residues: CASSQGLTGDNYGYTF. CDR3 sequence (DNA): TGTGCCAGCTCACAAGGCCTGACAGGGGATAACTATGGCTACACCTTC.

This clone was observed once. This chain connects TRBV3-1 (or the pseudogene TRBV3-2) to TRBJ2-3, with TRBD2 as a possible D gene (5 bases). The germline V and J ends were trimmed by 0 bases and 3 bases, with 7 bases remaining between them. The CDR3 has 14 residues. Looked up from germline, CDR1 is LGHDT and CDR2 is YNNKEL (reference sequence). CDR3 in DNA: TGTGCCAGCAGCCAAGACCTAGCTACAGATACGCAGTATTTT. It encodes CASSQDLATDTQYF.

This clone was recorded only once. The chain joins TRBV4-1 to TRBJ2-3; 8 bases line up with TRBD2. The V gene end was trimmed by 0 bases and the J gene end by 0 bases; junction bases not matched to a gene: 8. Germline assignment: CDR1 MGHRA and CDR2 YSYEKL. The CDR3 loop spans 18 amino acids. CDR3 protein: CASSQDLLRGASTDTQYF. The CDR3 nucleotides are TGCGCCAGCAGCCAAGATTTACTGCGGGGGGCTAGCACAGATACGCAGTATTTT.

The chain carries TRBV27 and TRBJ2-1; 11 nucleotides match TRBD2. The CDR3 spans 16 residues. Germline V gives CDR1 MNHEY, CDR2 SMNVEV (reference sequence). The V and J ends lost 5 bases and 8 bases, in that order; junction bases with no gene match: 11. CDR3 sequence: CASSPELAGEWDEQFF. In nucleotides, the CDR3 is TGTGCCAGCAGTCCCGAACTAGCGGGAGAATGGGATGAGCAGTTCTTC.

This chain connects TRBV11-2 to TRBJ1-5, with TRBD1 as a possible D gene (6 bases). CDR3 length: 17 amino acids. V dropped 3 bases and J dropped 6 bases, with 21 bases sitting between them. Germline values: CDR1 SGHAT, CDR2 FQNNGV. CDR3 loop: CASSLGPRGRIGQPQHF. CDR3 nucleotides: TGTGCCAGCAGCTTGGGACCGCGGGGGCGCATCGGTCAGCCCCAGCATTTT.

V usage is TRBV28 and J usage is TRBJ1-6, with D unresolved. In germline, CDR1 is MDHEN, CDR2 SYDVKM. The CDR3 spans 18 residues. Trimming took 2 bases from V and 2 from J, leaving 16 bases between them. The CDR3 region has the DNA TGTGCCAGCAGTTTAGACACGTTCGCCAGTGCCTATAATTCACCCCTCCACTTT. It encodes CASSLDTFASAYNSPLHF.

The V and J genes are TRBV9 and TRBJ1-2; D call uncertain. Per the germline V gene, CDR1 is SGDLS and CDR2 is YYNGEE. With 4 bases removed from V and 0 bases from J, the gap between germline ends came to 10 bases. CDR3 length: 14 amino acids. DNA for the CDR3: TGTGCCAGCAGCCCCGACACAGCTAACTATGGCTACACCTTC. This encodes CASSPDTANYGYTF. Full variable domain (outside the CDR3, taken from reference TRBV9 and TRBJ1-2): DSGVTQTPKHLITATGQRVTLRCSPRSGDLSVYWYQQSLDQGLQFLIQYYNGEERAKGNILERFSAQQFPDLHSELNLSSLELGDSALYFCASSPDTANYGYTFGSGTRLTVV.

This clone was counted once. The V and J genes are TRBV4-2 and TRBJ2-5; D is possibly TRBD2 (5 bases). CDR3 length: 13 residues. Trimming pared 3 bases from V and 5 bases from J, leaving 10 bases between. Per germline, CDR1 LGHNA and CDR2 YNFKEQ. CDR3 coding DNA: TGTGCCAGCAGCCAGGGAGAAGAGGAGACCCAGTACTTC. Translation: CASSQGEEETQYF.

The chain carries TRBV18 and TRBJ2-1; D is undetermined. Trimming shortened V by 2 bases and J by 3 bases, and 11 bases separated the two germline ends. Germline CDR1 KGHSH, CDR2 LQKENI. The CDR3 has 15 residues. The CDR3 nucleotides are TGTGCCAGCTCACCAGGGCAGTCTGGCTACAATGAGCAGTTCTTC. Translation gives CASSPGQSGYNEQFF.

The genes are TRBV4-3 and TRBJ2-1, with unresolved D. V lost 1 base and J 5 bases, leaving 15 bases between the germline ends. The CDR3 consists of 16 residues. Germline V gives CDR1 LGHNA, CDR2 YSLEER. The CDR3: CASSQGAGYPNNEQFF. The CDR3 DNA follows: TGCGCCAGCAGCCAAGGGGCAGGATACCCAAACAATGAGCAGTTCTTC.

The chain recombines TRBV28 with TRBJ2-2; 8 bases match TRBD2. The germline V gene has CDR1 MDHEN and CDR2 SYDVKM. CDR3 length equals 14 residues. V shed 10 bases and J 7 bases; nucleotides not matched to a gene: 11. CDR3 sequence reads: CATNRGGLVGELFF. As DNA, the CDR3 is TGTGCCACCAACCGGGGGGGCCTGGTCGGGGAGCTGTTTTTT.

This rearrangement joins TRBV13 to TRBJ2-1; TRBD1 might be the D (6 bases). Trimming took 0 bases from V and 9 from J, leaving 12 bases between them. The CDR3 spans 14 residues. CDR1 and CDR2 from the germline V gene are PRHDT and FYEKMQ (reference sequence). The CDR3 sequence: CASSLGVRGSEQFF. The CDR3 DNA is TGTGCCAGCAGCTTAGGAGTCAGGGGAAGTGAGCAGTTCTTC.

Turning to this clone: Possible read error: a much larger clone is one base away. In the same sample, other DNA sequences code for this CDR3. CDR3 in DNA: TGCGCCAGCACGCCGGGAGGCCATAATTCACCCCTCCACTTT. The encoded protein is CASTPGGHNSPLHF. The chain recombines TRBV5-1 with TRBJ1-6, with D unclear. CDR3 length: 14 residues. Between the trimmed V and J ends, which lost 6 bases and 5 bases, there was a span of 12 bases. CDR1 and CDR2 from the germline V gene are SGHRS and YFSETQ.